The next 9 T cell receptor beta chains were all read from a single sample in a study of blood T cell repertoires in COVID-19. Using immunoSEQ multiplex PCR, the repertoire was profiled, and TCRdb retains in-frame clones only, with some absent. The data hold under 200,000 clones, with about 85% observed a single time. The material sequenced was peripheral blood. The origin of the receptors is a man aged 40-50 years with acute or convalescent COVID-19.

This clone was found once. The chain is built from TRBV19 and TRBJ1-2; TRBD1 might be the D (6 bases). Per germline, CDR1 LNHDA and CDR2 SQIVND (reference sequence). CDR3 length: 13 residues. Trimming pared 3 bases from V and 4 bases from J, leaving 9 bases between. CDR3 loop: CASSILDSYGYTF. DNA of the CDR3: TGTGCCAGTAGTATTTTGGACAGCTATGGCTACACCTTC.

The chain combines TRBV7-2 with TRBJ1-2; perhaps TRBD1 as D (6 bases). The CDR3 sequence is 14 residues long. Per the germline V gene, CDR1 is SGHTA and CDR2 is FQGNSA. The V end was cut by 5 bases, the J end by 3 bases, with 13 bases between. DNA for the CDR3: TGTGCCAGCAGCCTAAGTAACAGGGACTATGGCTACACCTTC. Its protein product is CASSLSNRDYGYTF.

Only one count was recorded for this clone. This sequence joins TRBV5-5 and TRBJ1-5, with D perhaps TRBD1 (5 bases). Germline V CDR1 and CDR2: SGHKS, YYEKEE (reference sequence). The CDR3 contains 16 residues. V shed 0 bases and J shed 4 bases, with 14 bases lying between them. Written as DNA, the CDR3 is TGTGCCAGCAGCTTGGTCAGGGTGGGGCAGAATCAGCCCCAGCATTTT. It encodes CASSLVRVGQNQPQHF.

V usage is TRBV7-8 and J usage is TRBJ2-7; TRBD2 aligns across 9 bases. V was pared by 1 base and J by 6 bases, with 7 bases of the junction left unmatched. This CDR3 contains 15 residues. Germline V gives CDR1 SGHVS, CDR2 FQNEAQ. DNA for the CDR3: TGTGCCAGCAGCTTAGGTAGCGGGGGCCCTATCGAGCAGTACTTC. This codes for CASSLGSGGPIEQYF.

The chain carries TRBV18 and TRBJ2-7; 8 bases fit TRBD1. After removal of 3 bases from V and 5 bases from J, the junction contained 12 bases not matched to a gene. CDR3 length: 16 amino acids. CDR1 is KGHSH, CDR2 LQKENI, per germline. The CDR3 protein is CASSPTGVTPLHEQYF. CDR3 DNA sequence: TGTGCCAGCTCACCGACAGGGGTGACTCCACTACACGAGCAGTACTTC.

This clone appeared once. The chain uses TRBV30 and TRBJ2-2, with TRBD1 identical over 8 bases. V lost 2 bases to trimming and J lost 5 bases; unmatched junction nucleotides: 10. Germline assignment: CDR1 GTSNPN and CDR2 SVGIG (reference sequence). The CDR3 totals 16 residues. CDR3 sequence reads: CAWSIRRTGMTGELFF. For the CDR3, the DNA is TGTGCCTGGAGTATCCGCCGGACAGGGATGACCGGGGAGCTGTTTTTT.

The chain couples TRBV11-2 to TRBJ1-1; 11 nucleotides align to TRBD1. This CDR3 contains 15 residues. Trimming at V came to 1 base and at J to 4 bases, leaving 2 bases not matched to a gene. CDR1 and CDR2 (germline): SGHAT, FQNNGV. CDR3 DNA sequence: TGTGCCAGCAGCTTAGGGGGACAGGGGGGCACTGAAGCTTTCTTT. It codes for CASSLGGQGGTEAFF. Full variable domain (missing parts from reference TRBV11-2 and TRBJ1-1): EAGVAQSPRYKIIEKRQSVAFWCNPISGHATLYWYQQILGQGPKLLIQFQNNGVVDDSQLPKDRFSAERLKGVDSTLKIQPAKLEDSAVYLCASSLGGQGGTEAFFGQGTRLTVV.

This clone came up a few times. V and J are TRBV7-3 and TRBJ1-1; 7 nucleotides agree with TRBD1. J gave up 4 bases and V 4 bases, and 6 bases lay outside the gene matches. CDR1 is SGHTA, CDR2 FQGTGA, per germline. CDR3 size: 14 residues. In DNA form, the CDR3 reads TGTGCCAGCAGCTCCCGGGACAGAGGCACTGAAGCTTTCTTT. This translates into CASSSRDRGTEAFF.

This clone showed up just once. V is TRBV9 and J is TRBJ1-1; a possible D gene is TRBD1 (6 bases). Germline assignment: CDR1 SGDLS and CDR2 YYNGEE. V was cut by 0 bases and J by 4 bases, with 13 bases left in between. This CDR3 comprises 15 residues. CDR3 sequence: CASSVAGEGFTEAFF. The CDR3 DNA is TGTGCCAGCAGCGTAGCAGGGGAGGGATTCACTGAAGCTTTCTTT.